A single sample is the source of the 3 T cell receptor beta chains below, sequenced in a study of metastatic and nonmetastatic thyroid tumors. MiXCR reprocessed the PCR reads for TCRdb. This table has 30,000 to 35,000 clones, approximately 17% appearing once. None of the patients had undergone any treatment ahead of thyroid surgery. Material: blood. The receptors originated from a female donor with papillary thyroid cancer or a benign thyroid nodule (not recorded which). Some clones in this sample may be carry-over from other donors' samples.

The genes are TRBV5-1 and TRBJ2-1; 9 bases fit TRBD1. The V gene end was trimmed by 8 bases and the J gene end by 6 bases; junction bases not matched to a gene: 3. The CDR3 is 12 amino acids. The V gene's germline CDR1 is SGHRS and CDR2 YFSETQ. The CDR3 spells CASHRGRNEQFF. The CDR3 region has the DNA TGCGCCAGTCACAGGGGGCGCAATGAGCAGTTCTTC.

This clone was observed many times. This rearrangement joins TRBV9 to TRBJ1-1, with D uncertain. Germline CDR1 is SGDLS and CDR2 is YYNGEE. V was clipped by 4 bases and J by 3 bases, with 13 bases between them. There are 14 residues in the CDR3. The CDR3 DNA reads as TGTGCCAGCAGCAGAGGAGGTGGGGACACTGAAGCTTTCTTT. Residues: CASSRGGGDTEAFF.

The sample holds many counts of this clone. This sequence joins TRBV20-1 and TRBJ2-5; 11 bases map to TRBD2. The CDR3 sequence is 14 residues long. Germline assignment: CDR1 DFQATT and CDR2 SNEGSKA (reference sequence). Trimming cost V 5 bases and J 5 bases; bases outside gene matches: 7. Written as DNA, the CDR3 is TGCAGTGCTGGGGGACTAGCGGTCCGGGAGACCCAGTACTTC. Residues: CSAGGLAVRETQYF.